What follows are 20 T cell receptor beta chains derived from one specimen sequenced in a study of blood T cell repertoires in COVID-19. Assay: immunoSEQ multiplex PCR; the TCRdb copy retains only in-frame clones and omits some. The table lists over 150,000 clones, less than 85% of them singletons, with 9.5% to 15% in the top ten. The specimen was peripheral blood. The source is a woman in her 50s with acute or convalescent COVID-19.

This clone turned up a few times. The J gene is TRBJ1-3, the V gene TRBV2; possible D gene TRBD1, 5 bases. V was pared by 6 bases and J by 2 bases, with 11 bases between. The germline V gene has CDR1 SNHLY and CDR2 FYNNEI. CDR3 length equals 14 residues. The CDR3 DNA is TGTGCCAGCAGCGCGGACATCCCTGGAAACACCATATATTTT. Translated, it gives CASSADIPGNTIYF.

The chain links TRBV7-2 to TRBJ1-1, with D perhaps matching TRBD1 (5 bases). CDR1 and CDR2 (germline): SGHTA, FQGNSA. The CDR3 is 13 amino acids. Trimming pared 10 bases from V and 4 bases from J, leaving 16 bases between. CDR3 protein: CATAGRTATEAFF. The CDR3 coding sequence is TGTGCCACGGCAGGGCGGACGGCCACTGAAGCTTTCTTT.

This clone was counted a single time. The J gene is TRBJ2-3, the V gene TRBV24-1; 8 bases are shared with TRBD1. The CDR3 has 13 residues. The trim removed 7 bases at V and 5 bases at J, leaving 4 bases unmatched. Germline-derived CDR1 and CDR2 are KGHDR and SFDVKD. The CDR3 spells CATRTGDRDTQYF. In DNA, the CDR3 is TGTGCCACCAGGACAGGGGACAGAGATACGCAGTATTTT.

V gene TRBV18 combines with J gene TRBJ2-2; D remains ambiguous. CDR1 KGHSH and CDR2 LQKENI come from the germline V gene. V was trimmed by 4 bases and J by 5 bases, leaving 11 bases between them. The CDR3 contains 14 residues. The CDR3 reads CASSQLGDTGELFF. Written as DNA, the CDR3 is TGTGCCAGCTCACAGTTAGGAGATACCGGGGAGCTGTTTTTT.

The V gene is TRBV5-4, the J gene TRBJ2-1; maybe TRBD1 (5 bases). Germline CDR1 and CDR2: SGHNT and YYREEE (reference sequence). The CDR3 is 14 amino acids. Between the trimmed V and J ends, which lost 5 bases and 7 bases, there was a span of 16 bases. CDR3 in amino acids: CASSPAGLGNEQFF. The CDR3 coding sequence is TGTGCCAGCAGTCCGGCAGGGTTGGGAAATGAGCAGTTCTTC.

CDR3 region: CASSIDLTGIGSNQPQHF. CDR3 DNA sequence: TGTGCCAGTAGTATAGATCTAACAGGGATAGGAAGCAATCAGCCCCAGCATTTT. The J gene is TRBJ1-5, the V gene TRBV19; a weak D match, TRBD1 (6 bases). V lost 0 bases and J 1 base, leaving 16 bases between the germline ends. The CDR3 consists of 18 residues. Germline V gene data show CDR1 as LNHDA and CDR2 as SQIVND (reference sequence).

The rearrangement uses TRBV27 and TRBJ2-2; 7 bases align to TRBD1. V was pared by 6 bases and J by 0 bases, with 4 bases of the junction left unmatched. Germline CDR1 MNHEY, CDR2 SMNVEV (reference sequence). The CDR3 consists of 15 residues. The CDR3 spells CASRMTGTNTGELFF. The DNA of the CDR3 is TGTGCCAGCAGGATGACAGGGACGAACACCGGGGAGCTGTTTTTT.

The chain employs TRBV19 and TRBJ1-2; 10 bases are shared with TRBD1. The ends lost 4 bases at V and 8 bases at J; junction bases unmatched: 10. Germline CDR1 is LNHDA and CDR2 is SQIVND (reference sequence). There are 15 residues in the CDR3. The CDR3 nucleotides read TGTGCCAGTAGTACTCTCCTGGACAGGGGGGGAGGCTACACCTTC. This gives the protein CASSTLLDRGGGYTF. Variable domain in full (rest from reference TRBV19 and TRBJ1-2): DGGITQSPKYLFRKEGQNVTLSCEQNLNHDAMYWYRQDPGQGLRLIYYSQIVNDFQKGDIAEGYSVSREKKESFPLTVTSAQKNPTAFYLCASSTLLDRGGGYTFGSGTRLTVV.

The rearrangement links TRBV5-1 to TRBJ2-6, with D possibly TRBD2 on 5 matching bases. The CDR3 runs to 16 residues. Deletions cut 0 bases from V and 2 bases from J, with 9 bases between. Germline V gene sequence: CDR1 SGHRS, CDR2 YFSETQ. CDR3 sequence: CASSLVSGTGANVLTF. CDR3 DNA sequence: TGCGCCAGCAGCTTGGTATCGGGGACTGGGGCCAACGTCCTGACTTTC.

J is TRBJ1-5 and V is TRBV12-3 or TRBV12-4, with 8 nucleotides matching TRBD1. The V and J ends lost 6 bases and 6 bases, in that order; junction bases with no gene match: 4. The CDR3 has 13 residues. The CDR3 DNA reads TGTGCCAGCAGACAGGGGGGCGGTCAGCCCCAGCATTTT. This translates into CASRQGGGQPQHF.

The gene calls are TRBV28 and TRBJ2-7, with TRBD1 identical over 8 bases. The CDR3 covers 16 residues. The trim removed 6 bases at V and 0 bases at J, leaving 10 bases unmatched. Germline V lookup: CDR1 MDHEN, CDR2 SYDVKM. CDR3 residues: CASSPRIGQGSYEQYF. The CDR3 DNA is TGTGCCAGCAGCCCCAGAATCGGACAGGGCTCCTACGAGCAGTACTTC.

The chain carries TRBV6-5 and TRBJ1-2; no reliable D call. Deletions cut 8 bases from V and 8 bases from J, with 15 bases between. There are 12 residues in the CDR3. The V gene's germline CDR1 is MNHEY and CDR2 SVGAGI. The CDR3 DNA sequence: TGTGCCAGCTCTTGGCCCACGGGAGGCTACACCTTC. Residues: CASSWPTGGYTF.

This clone was seen at least ten times. This CDR3 is CASSRGGTEAFF. CDR3 DNA: TGTGCCAGCAGCCGAGGGGGCACTGAAGCTTTCTTT. The chain has TRBV14 and TRBJ1-1; D possibly corresponds to TRBD1 (6 bases). This CDR3 is built from 12 residues. Germline CDR1 reads SGHDN; CDR2 reads FVKESK. The germline V and J ends were trimmed by 4 bases and 4 bases, with 7 bases remaining between them.

In this sample, this clone turned up a few times. The chain has TRBV5-1 and TRBJ2-4, with D tentatively TRBD2 (5 bases). The CDR3 extends over 14 amino acids. Germline lookup yields CDR1 SGHRS and CDR2 YFSETQ. Trimming took off 0 bases at V and 7 bases at J, with 11 bases between the two ends. CDR3 amino acids: CASSLASGDNIQYF. The DNA of the CDR3 is TGCGCCAGCAGCTTGGCCAGCGGAGATAACATTCAGTACTTC.

This clone was observed a single time. This chain connects TRBV18 to TRBJ1-5; weak D call: TRBD1 (6 bases). The CDR3 extends over 13 amino acids. Per germline, CDR1 KGHSH and CDR2 LQKENI. Trimming left V 8 bases short and J 5 bases short, with 13 bases between. CDR3: CASATGTDQPQHF. The DNA of the CDR3 is TGTGCCAGCGCAACAGGGACCGATCAGCCCCAGCATTTT.

The rearrangement uses TRBV11-2 and TRBJ2-1, with D possibly TRBD1 on 6 matching bases. The V gene's germline CDR1 is SGHAT and CDR2 FQNNGV. Trimming cost V 3 bases and J 13 bases, with 10 bases left between them. The CDR3 runs 11 residues. In nucleotides, the CDR3 is TGTGCCAGCAGCTTCGACAGGCTCCAGTTCTTC. It encodes CASSFDRLQFF.

The chain has TRBV25-1 and TRBJ1-2; possible D gene TRBD1, 5 bases. This CDR3 spans 13 amino acids. V was trimmed by 6 bases and J by 0 bases, leaving 8 bases between them. The V gene's germline CDR1 is MGHDK and CDR2 SYGVNS. In DNA form, the CDR3 reads TGTGCCAGCAGGGGGCCACCTAACTATGGCTACACCTTC. Translating it yields CASRGPPNYGYTF.

J is TRBJ2-1 and V is TRBV5-1; D is unresolved. This CDR3 contains 14 residues. Trimming pared 0 bases from V and 2 bases from J, leaving 6 bases between. Germline values: CDR1 SGHRS, CDR2 YFSETQ. Here the CDR3 DNA reads TGCGCCAGCAGCTTGGACTTCCCCTACAATGAGCAGTTCTTC. Its protein product is CASSLDFPYNEQFF.

This sequence joins TRBV3-1 (or the pseudogene TRBV3-2) and TRBJ1-2; D possibly corresponds to TRBD1 (5 bases). The V and J ends lost 1 base and 3 bases respectively, with 18 bases between them. CDR3 length: 17 residues. In germline, CDR1 is LGHDT, CDR2 YNNKEL (reference sequence). The CDR3 sequence is CASSQGGGTRLHYGYTF. The CDR3 region has the DNA TGTGCCAGCAGCCAAGGGGGGGGGACTCGACTTCACTATGGCTACACCTTC.

This chain links TRBV15 with TRBJ2-1, with 7 bases fitting TRBD1. The CDR3 has 16 amino acids. Per the germline V gene, CDR1 is LNHNV and CDR2 is YYDKDF (reference sequence). The V and J ends lost 0 bases and 6 bases, in that order; junction bases with no gene match: 8. CDR3: CATSRDWAGGSNEQFF. As DNA, the CDR3 is TGTGCCACCAGCAGAGATTGGGCAGGGGGAAGCAATGAGCAGTTCTTC.